Shown below are 28 T cell receptor beta chains from a single sample sequenced in a study of shared clonotypes between healthy human individuals (dated by TCRdb to 2019 to 2021). Libraries were prepared through the immunoSEQ multiplex PCR assay. This immuneACCESS table, as held by TCRdb, lists in-frame sequences with V and J called but not all clones. Of the missing ones, under half trace to an unresolved V gene in checked studies; the others have no known cause. This sample has around 980,000 clones in its table, and roughly 74% of those were observed once. The top ten clonotypes cover 0.6% to 0.7% of the sample. The sequenced material came from memory CD4+ T cells from PBMCs. The cell subset or site label here, explained by the study, means: CD45RA-negative fraction. The receptors come from a man younger than 35 in good health. Some clones in this sample may be carry-over from other donors' samples.

Comment on this clone: Other nucleotide sequences from this sample produce the same CDR3. The rearrangement joins TRBV9 to TRBJ2-2; a weak D match, TRBD2 (6 bases). The V gene lost 4 bases and the J gene lost 2 bases, with 15 bases spanning the gap. Germline V gene data show CDR1 as SGDLS and CDR2 as YYNGEE. The CDR3 loop spans 16 amino acids. As DNA, the CDR3 is TGTGCCAGCAGCCCTCGCGGGGACGGAAACACCGGGGAGCTGTTTTTT. This translates into CASSPRGDGNTGELFF.

This chain connects TRBV5-1 to TRBJ2-1; D gene uncertain. The CDR3 has 13 amino acids. The germline V gene has CDR1 SGHRS and CDR2 YFSETQ. Trimming shortened V by 0 bases and J by 6 bases, and 7 bases separated the two germline ends. CDR3 nucleotide sequence: TGCGCCAGCAGCTTGGGAGCACTCAATGAGCAGTTCTTC. It codes for CASSLGALNEQFF.

The chain employs TRBV11-2 and TRBJ1-3; perhaps TRBD1 as D (5 bases). Germline assignment: CDR1 SGHAT and CDR2 FQNNGV. The CDR3 sequence is 13 residues long. V was pared by 5 bases and J by 4 bases, with 9 bases between. The CDR3 sequence: CASSQGGGNTIYF. DNA of the CDR3: TGTGCCAGCAGCCAGGGTGGAGGAAACACCATATATTTT.

This clone has only one observation. The genes are TRBV11-3 and TRBJ2-3, with D unresolved. The CDR3 has 13 residues. Germline V CDR1 and CDR2: SGHNT, YENEEA. V lost 5 bases, J lost 6 bases, and 12 bases lay in between. CDR3 amino acids: CASSPAIGDTQYF. The CDR3 DNA reads TGTGCCAGCAGCCCCGCAATAGGGGATACGCAGTATTTT.

The chain links TRBV10-3 to TRBJ2-7; TRBD2 matches 7 bases. The CDR3 contains 15 residues. CDR1 and CDR2 (germline): ENHRY, SYGVKD. Unmatched junction bases numbered 4, after V lost 0 bases and J lost 2 bases. CDR3 sequence: CAISESRLAAYEQYF. CDR3 DNA: TGTGCCATCAGTGAGTCCCGGCTAGCGGCCTACGAGCAGTACTTC.

This clone was seen more than once but under ten times. CDR3: CASSLRWGQETQYF. The CDR3 DNA is TGTGCCAGCAGCTTAAGGTGGGGTCAAGAGACCCAGTACTTC. The chain carries TRBV11-2 and TRBJ2-5; no firm D call. Germline CDR1 SGHAT, CDR2 FQNNGV. V was shortened by 2 bases and J by 2 bases, with 9 bases between the two germline ends. CDR3 length: 14 amino acids.

V usage is TRBV19 and J usage is TRBJ1-1; 9 positions match TRBD1. In germline, CDR1 is LNHDA, CDR2 SQIVND (reference sequence). This CDR3 spans 14 amino acids. V lost 3 bases to trimming and J lost 1 base; unmatched junction nucleotides: 0. The chain's CDR3 is CASSMGQGNTEAFF. The CDR3 coding sequence is TGTGCCAGTAGTATGGGACAGGGGAACACTGAAGCTTTCTTT.

This clone was detected only a few times. The rearrangement links TRBV6-9 to TRBJ2-7; D is possibly TRBD1 (6 bases). The CDR3 length is 15 residues. V shed 2 bases and J shed 5 bases, with 16 bases lying between them. CDR1 and CDR2 (germline): MNHGY, SVAAGI. The CDR3 coding sequence is TGTGCCAGCAGTTATGGAAATGCAGGGGACCACGAGCAGTACTTC. Protein: CASSYGNAGDHEQYF.

This chain joins TRBV29-1 and TRBJ2-1, with TRBD2 identical over 7 bases. The CDR3 totals 14 residues. J was trimmed by 3 bases and V by 5 bases; bases with no gene match: 7. CDR1 and CDR2 (germline): SQVTM, ANQGSEA. The DNA of the CDR3 is TGCAGCGTTCGATGGCGGGAGCACTACAATGAGCAGTTCTTC. Its protein is CSVRWREHYNEQFF.

V usage is TRBV6-1 and J usage is TRBJ1-3; D is undetermined. Germline V gene data show CDR1 as MNHNS and CDR2 as SASEGT. CDR3 size: 14 residues. V lost 5 bases, J lost 3 bases, and 11 bases lay in between. The CDR3 DNA reads as TGTGCCAGCAGTAATTCACGGTATGGAAACACCATATATTTT. Translated, it gives CASSNSRYGNTIYF.

This clone was counted only a few times. The CDR3 loop is CASSFRDSGFIQYF. CDR3 coding DNA: TGTGCCAGCAGCTTCCGGGACTCTGGCTTCATTCAGTACTTC. The chain carries TRBV7-2 and TRBJ2-4, with a possible D match to TRBD2 (6 bases). This CDR3 region has 14 residues. CDR1 and CDR2 (germline): SGHTA, FQGNSA. The V gene lost 3 bases and the J gene lost 9 bases, with 15 bases spanning the gap.

This chain connects TRBV7-8 to TRBJ2-2; 10 bases are shared with TRBD2. The CDR3 has 17 amino acids. In germline, CDR1 is SGHVS, CDR2 FQNEAQ. With 5 bases clipped from V and 4 bases from J, the junction kept 10 bases outside the gene matches. The CDR3 reads CASSPRGVAGGTGELFF. The DNA of the CDR3 is TGTGCCAGCAGCCCTCGGGGAGTAGCGGGAGGCACCGGGGAGCTGTTTTTT. The variable domain in full, with the rest retrieved from reference TRBV7-8 and TRBJ2-2, is GAGVSQSPRYKVAKRGQDVALRCDPISGHVSLFWYQQALGQGPEFLTYFQNEAQLDKSGLPSDRFFAERPEGSVSTLKIQRTQQEDSAVYLCASSPRGVAGGTGELFFGEGSRLTVL.

This chain links TRBV9 with TRBJ1-5, with D unresolved. V gave up 0 bases and J gave up 9 bases, with 13 bases separating them. CDR1 and CDR2 (germline): SGDLS, YYNGEE. The length of the CDR3 is 14 residues. CDR3 amino acids: CASSVGGHGGPQHF. DNA for the CDR3: TGTGCCAGCAGCGTAGGCGGGCACGGTGGGCCCCAGCATTTT.

On this clone itself: At the DNA level, this CDR3 is encoded by other sequences in the same sample as well. The rearrangement uses TRBV7-3 and TRBJ1-1; D not resolved. This CDR3 spans 14 amino acids. Between the trimmed V and J ends, which lost 2 bases and 1 base, there was a span of 8 bases. Germline CDR1 and CDR2: SGHTA and FQGTGA. This CDR3 is CASSLGSRNTEAFF. In nucleotides, the CDR3 is TGTGCCAGCAGCTTAGGGTCCCGGAACACTGAAGCTTTCTTT.

The rearrangement joins TRBV7-3 to TRBJ2-1; 8 nucleotides line up with TRBD1. Germline V gives CDR1 SGHTA, CDR2 FQGTGA. V lost 2 bases, J lost 8 bases, and 2 bases stayed unmatched. This CDR3 has 13 residues. The CDR3 loop reads CASSLQGAHEQFF. The CDR3 bases are TGTGCCAGCAGCTTACAGGGGGCTCATGAGCAGTTCTTC.

The CDR3 nucleotides read TGTGCCAGCAGCCAGTACACGAGCACAGATACGCAGTATTTT. This gives the protein CASSQYTSTDTQYF. This rearrangement joins TRBV4-2 to TRBJ2-3; D remains ambiguous. The CDR3 contains 14 residues. The germline V gene encodes CDR1 LGHNA and CDR2 YNFKEQ. Trimming stripped 3 bases from V and 0 bases from J, with 7 bases between.

Details on this clone: Other DNA sequences in the same sample also yield this CDR3. This chain uses TRBV5-1 with TRBJ2-5; 11 bases are shared with TRBD1. The ends lost 4 bases at V and 4 bases at J; junction bases unmatched: 6. CDR1 and CDR2 from the germline V gene are SGHRS and YFSETQ. This CDR3 contains 15 residues. CDR3 sequence: CASSPGTGGIETQYF. In nucleotides, the CDR3 is TGCGCCAGCAGCCCGGGGACAGGGGGGATAGAGACCCAGTACTTC.

The chain carries TRBV28 and TRBJ1-3; 7 bases fit TRBD1. J gave up 1 base and V 5 bases, and 8 bases lay outside the gene matches. CDR3 length: 16 residues. The germline V gene encodes CDR1 MDHEN and CDR2 SYDVKM. Here the CDR3 DNA reads TGTGCCAGCAGTATAGGACAGGCCAAGTCTGGAAACACCATATATTTT. It is translated as CASSIGQAKSGNTIYF. The full variable domain, its missing parts supplied by reference TRBV28 and TRBJ1-3, is DVKVTQSSRYLVKRTGEKVFLECVQDMDHENMFWYRQDPGLGLRLIYFSYDVKMKEKGDIPEGYSVSREKKERFSLILESASTNQTSMYLCASSIGQAKSGNTIYFGEGSWLTVV.

DNA for the CDR3: TGCGCCAGCAGCGGCGGGGGGTGGACGGATGGCTACACCTTC. It codes for CASSGGGWTDGYTF. The gene calls are TRBV5-1 and TRBJ1-2; D is possibly TRBD1 (5 bases). Trimming cost V 4 bases and J 6 bases, with 16 bases left between them. CDR3 length equals 14 residues. Germline CDR1 SGHRS, CDR2 YFSETQ.

The sample holds a few counts of this clone. V and J are TRBV5-6 and TRBJ2-5; 9 bases agree with TRBD1. Germline CDR1 SGHDT, CDR2 YYEEEE. The CDR3 runs 14 residues. The trim removed 4 bases at V and 3 bases at J, leaving 4 bases unmatched. The CDR3 loop is CASSQTGGKETQYF. The CDR3 DNA sequence: TGTGCCAGCAGCCAGACAGGGGGGAAAGAGACCCAGTACTTC.

The V and J genes are TRBV10-3 and TRBJ2-2, with a weak D call TRBD2 (6 bases). CDR3 length: 16 amino acids. Germline values: CDR1 ENHRY, CDR2 SYGVKD. Trimming took off 6 bases at V and 4 bases at J, with 18 bases between the two ends. The CDR3 loop reads CAIRYGSGLVTGELFF. The CDR3 coding sequence is TGTGCCATCAGGTATGGTAGCGGCCTTGTCACCGGGGAGCTGTTTTTT.

The chain has TRBV7-3 and TRBJ2-2; tentative D call: TRBD2 (6 bases). V was pared by 2 bases and J by 7 bases, with 11 bases between. Germline lookup yields CDR1 SGHTA and CDR2 FQGTGA. The CDR3 runs 14 residues. The CDR3 bases are TGTGCCAGCAGCTTAGGAGGGTTCGACGGGGAGCTGTTTTTT. Translation gives CASSLGGFDGELFF.

The V call is TRBV5-4, the J call TRBJ2-7, with TRBD2 matching over 11 bases. Germline trimming cut 4 bases from V and 4 bases from J; bases unmatched to any gene: 7. The CDR3 contains 15 residues. CDR1 and CDR2 from the germline V gene are SGHNT and YYREEE (reference sequence). CDR3 in DNA: TGTGCCAGCAGCCCCCACCTAGCGGGAGGTTACGAGCAGTACTTC. Protein sequence: CASSPHLAGGYEQYF.

The chain employs TRBV19 and TRBJ2-1; the match to TRBD2 covers 8 bases. The CDR3 spans 16 residues. CDR1 is LNHDA and CDR2 is SQIVND in the germline V gene (reference sequence). The V gene end was trimmed by 3 bases and the J gene end by 4 bases; junction bases not matched to a gene: 8. The CDR3 region has the DNA TGTGCCAGTAGTATGATTGGGACTAGGAAGTACAATGAGCAGTTCTTC. It translates to CASSMIGTRKYNEQFF.

This clone was detected many times. This chain uses TRBV2 with TRBJ1-1; possible D gene TRBD1, 5 bases. Germline CDR1 SNHLY, CDR2 FYNNEI. Trimming took 1 base from V and 5 from J, leaving 8 bases between them. This CDR3 spans 13 amino acids. The CDR3 sequence is CASSEDRQTEAFF. The CDR3 nucleotides are TGTGCCAGCAGTGAAGATCGACAGACTGAAGCTTTCTTT.

J is TRBJ1-5 and V is TRBV5-8; possibly TRBD1 for D (5 bases). The CDR3 consists of 12 residues. V was pared by 9 bases and J by 0 bases, with 7 bases between. CDR1 and CDR2 (germline): SGHTS, YDEGEE. The CDR3 bases are TGTGCCATCGGGGGTAGCAATCAGCCCCAGCATTTT. It yields the protein CAIGGSNQPQHF.

The genes are TRBV4-3 and TRBJ1-2; no reliable D call. Trimming took 1 base from V and 4 from J, leaving 10 bases between them. The germline V gene has CDR1 LGHNA and CDR2 YSLEER. The CDR3 runs to 14 residues. CDR3 bases: TGCGCCAGCAGCCAAGCATGGGTGGGCTATGGCTACACCTTC. Translated, it gives CASSQAWVGYGYTF.

The chain recombines TRBV5-6 with TRBJ1-1; D unclear. Germline V gene data show CDR1 as SGHDT and CDR2 as YYEEEE. Trimming removed 2 bases from V and 1 base from J, with 9 bases in between. The CDR3 loop spans 14 amino acids. The CDR3 protein is CASSLGPPNTEAFF. In nucleotides, the CDR3 is TGTGCCAGCAGCTTAGGGCCTCCGAACACTGAAGCTTTCTTT.